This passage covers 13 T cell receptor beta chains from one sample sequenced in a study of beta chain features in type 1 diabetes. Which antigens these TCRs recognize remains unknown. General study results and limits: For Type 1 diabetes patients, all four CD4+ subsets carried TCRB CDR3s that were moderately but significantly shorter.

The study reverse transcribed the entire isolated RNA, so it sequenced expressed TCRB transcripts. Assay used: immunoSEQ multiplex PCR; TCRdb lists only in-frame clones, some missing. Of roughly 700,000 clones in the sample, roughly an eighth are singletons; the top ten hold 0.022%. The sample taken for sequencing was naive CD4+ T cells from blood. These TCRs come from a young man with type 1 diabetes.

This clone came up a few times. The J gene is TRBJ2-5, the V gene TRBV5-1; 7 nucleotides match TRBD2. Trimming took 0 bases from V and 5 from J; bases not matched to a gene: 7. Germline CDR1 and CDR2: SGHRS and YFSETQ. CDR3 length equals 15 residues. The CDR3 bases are TGCGCCAGCAGCTTGGCCCAGATTAGCGGGGAGACCCAGTACTTC. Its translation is CASSLAQISGETQYF. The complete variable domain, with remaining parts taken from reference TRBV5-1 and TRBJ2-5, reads KAGVTQTPRYLIKTRGQQVTLSCSPISGHRSVSWYQQTPGQGLQFLFEYFSETQRNKGNFPGRFSGRQFSNSRSEMNVSTLELGDSALYLCASSLAQISGETQYFGPGTRLLVL.

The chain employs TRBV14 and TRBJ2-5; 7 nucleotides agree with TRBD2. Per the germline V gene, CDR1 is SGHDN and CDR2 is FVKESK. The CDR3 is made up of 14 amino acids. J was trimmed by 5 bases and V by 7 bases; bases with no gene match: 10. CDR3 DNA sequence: TGTGCCAGCACCGGGTCTAGCGGTGGGGAGACCCAGTACTTC. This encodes CASTGSSGGETQYF.

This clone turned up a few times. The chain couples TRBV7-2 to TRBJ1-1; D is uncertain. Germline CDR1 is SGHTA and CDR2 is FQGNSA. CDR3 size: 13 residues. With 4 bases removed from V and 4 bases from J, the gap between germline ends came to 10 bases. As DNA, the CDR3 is TGTGCCAGCAGCTCCCAGGATTCCACTGAAGCTTTCTTT. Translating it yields CASSSQDSTEAFF.

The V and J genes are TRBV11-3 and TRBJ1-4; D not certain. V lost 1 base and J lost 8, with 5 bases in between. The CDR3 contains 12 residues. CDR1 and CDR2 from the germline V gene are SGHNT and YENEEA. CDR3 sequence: CASSLGREKLFF. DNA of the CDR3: TGTGCCAGCAGCTTAGGGCGGGAAAAACTGTTTTTT.

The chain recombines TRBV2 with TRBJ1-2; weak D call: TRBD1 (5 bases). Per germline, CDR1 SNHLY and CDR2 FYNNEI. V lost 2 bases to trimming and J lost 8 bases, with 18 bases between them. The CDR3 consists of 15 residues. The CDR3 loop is CASSESPQGIGGYTF. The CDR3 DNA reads TGTGCCAGCAGTGAATCTCCGCAGGGAATTGGCGGCTACACCTTC. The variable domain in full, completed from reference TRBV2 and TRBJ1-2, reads EPEVTQTPSHQVTQMGQEVILRCVPISNHLYFYWYRQILGQKVEFLVSFYNNEISEKSEIFDDQFSVERPDGSNFTLKIRSTKLEDSAMYFCASSESPQGIGGYTFGSGTRLTVV.

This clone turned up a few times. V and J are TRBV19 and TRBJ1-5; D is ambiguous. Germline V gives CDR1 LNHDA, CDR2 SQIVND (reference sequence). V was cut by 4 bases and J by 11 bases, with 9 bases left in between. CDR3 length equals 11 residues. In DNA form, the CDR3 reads TGTGCCAGTAGTAGAGGCCGGTCCCAGCATTTT. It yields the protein CASSRGRSQHF.

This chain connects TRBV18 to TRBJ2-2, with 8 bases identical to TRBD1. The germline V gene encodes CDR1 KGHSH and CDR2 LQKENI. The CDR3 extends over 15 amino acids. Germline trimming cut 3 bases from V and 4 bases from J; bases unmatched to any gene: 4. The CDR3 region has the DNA TGTGCCAGCTCACCCTCGACAGGGGTCACCGGGGAGCTGTTTTTT. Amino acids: CASSPSTGVTGELFF.

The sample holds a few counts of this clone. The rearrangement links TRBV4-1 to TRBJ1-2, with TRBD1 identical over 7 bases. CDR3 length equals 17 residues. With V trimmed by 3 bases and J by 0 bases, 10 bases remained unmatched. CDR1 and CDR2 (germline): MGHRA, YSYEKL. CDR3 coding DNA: TGCGCCAGCAGCCACGAGGGGAGGGGGCGAGCTAACTATGGCTACACCTTC. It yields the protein CASSHEGRGRANYGYTF.

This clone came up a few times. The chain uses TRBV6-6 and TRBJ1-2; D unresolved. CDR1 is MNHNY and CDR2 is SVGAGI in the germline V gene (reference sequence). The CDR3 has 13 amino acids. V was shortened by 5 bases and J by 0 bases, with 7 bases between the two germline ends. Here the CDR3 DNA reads TGTGCCAGCAGTCCGGGAACTAACTATGGCTACACCTTC. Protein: CASSPGTNYGYTF.

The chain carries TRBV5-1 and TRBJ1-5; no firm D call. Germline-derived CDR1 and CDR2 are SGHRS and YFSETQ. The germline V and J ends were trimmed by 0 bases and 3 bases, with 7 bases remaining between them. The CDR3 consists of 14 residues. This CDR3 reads CASSLDPVNQPQHF. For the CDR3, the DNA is TGCGCCAGCAGCTTGGATCCCGTCAATCAGCCCCAGCATTTT.

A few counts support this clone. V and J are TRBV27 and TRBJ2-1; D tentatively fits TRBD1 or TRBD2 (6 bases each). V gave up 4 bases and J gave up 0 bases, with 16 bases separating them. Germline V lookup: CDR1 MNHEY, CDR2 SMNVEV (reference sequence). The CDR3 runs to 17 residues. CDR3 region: CASSSDRGVSSYNEQFF. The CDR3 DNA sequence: TGTGCCAGCAGTTCAGATAGGGGGGTCAGCTCCTACAATGAGCAGTTCTTC.

CDR3 loop: CASSAPGSGTETQYF. CDR3 bases: TGTGCCAGCAGCGCCCCCGGATCGGGAACGGAGACCCAGTACTTC. The rearrangement links TRBV9 to TRBJ2-5, with TRBD2 as a possible D gene (5 bases). The CDR3 runs 15 residues. Germline CDR1 and CDR2: SGDLS and YYNGEE. Between the trimmed V and J ends, which lost 3 bases and 5 bases, there was a span of 17 bases.

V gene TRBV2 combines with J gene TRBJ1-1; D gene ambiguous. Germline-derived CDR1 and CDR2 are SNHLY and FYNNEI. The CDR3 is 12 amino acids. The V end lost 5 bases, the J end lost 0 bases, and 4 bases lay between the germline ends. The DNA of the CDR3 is TGTGCCAGCAGTTACATGAACACTGAAGCTTTCTTT. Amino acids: CASSYMNTEAFF. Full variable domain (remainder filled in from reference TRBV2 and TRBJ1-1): EPEVTQTPSHQVTQMGQEVILRCVPISNHLYFYWYRQILGQKVEFLVSFYNNEISEKSEIFDDQFSVERPDGSNFTLKIRSTKLEDSAMYFCASSYMNTEAFFGQGTRLTVV.